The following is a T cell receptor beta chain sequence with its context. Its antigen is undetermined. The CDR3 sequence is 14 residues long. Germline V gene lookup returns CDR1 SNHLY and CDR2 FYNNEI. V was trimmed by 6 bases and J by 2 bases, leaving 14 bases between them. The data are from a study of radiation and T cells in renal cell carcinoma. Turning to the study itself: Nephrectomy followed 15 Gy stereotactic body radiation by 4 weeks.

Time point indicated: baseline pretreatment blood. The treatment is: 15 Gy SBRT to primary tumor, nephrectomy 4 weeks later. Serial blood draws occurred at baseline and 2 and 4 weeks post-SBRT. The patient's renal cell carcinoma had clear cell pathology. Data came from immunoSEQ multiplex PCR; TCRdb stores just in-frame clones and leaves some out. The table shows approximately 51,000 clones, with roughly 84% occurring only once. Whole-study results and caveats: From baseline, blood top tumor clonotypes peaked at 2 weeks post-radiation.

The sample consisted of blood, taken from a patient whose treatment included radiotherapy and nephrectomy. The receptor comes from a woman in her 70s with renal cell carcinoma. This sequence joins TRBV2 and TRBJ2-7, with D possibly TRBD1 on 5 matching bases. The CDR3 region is CASRAGPNPYEQYF. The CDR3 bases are TGTGCCAGCAGGGCAGGGCCAAACCCCTACGAGCAGTACTTC.